This TCR beta chain was sequenced in a study of CD8 T cells in ankylosing spondylitis. Whole-study results and caveats: Blood from ankylosing spondylitis patients appeared to carry a characteristic roughly eight-variant TCR beta motif. Significant enrichment of disease-linked clones was reportedly seen in matched ankylosing spondylitis synovial fluid. Disease-linked clones displayed a CD8+ phenotype and appeared relatively rarely in peripheral blood. Previously reported in reactive arthritis synovial fluid and blood were some of the motif variants.

Quantitative 5'-RACE with molecular barcodes produced the TCR beta libraries. Each CDR3 protein gets one entry after TCRdb re-called the 5' RACE reads with MiXCR. The sample includes a few hundred thousand distinct CDR3 sequences, about 13% of them seen just once. The CDR3 is 12 amino acids. V was clipped by 6 bases and J by 8 bases; unmatched bases: 5. Germline-derived CDR1 and CDR2 are DFQATT and SNEGSKA (reference sequence). A few counts support this clonotype. As yet, its antigen is unknown. This clonotype was sampled from a male donor with ankylosing spondylitis. This chain joins TRBV20-1 and TRBJ2-1; 9 bases map to TRBD1. The source material was blood, either unsorted or a sorted T cell fraction (not recorded which). Written as DNA, the CDR3 is TGCAGTGCGCAGGGACAGGGCGATGAGCAGTTCTTC. It specifies CSAQGQGDEQFF.